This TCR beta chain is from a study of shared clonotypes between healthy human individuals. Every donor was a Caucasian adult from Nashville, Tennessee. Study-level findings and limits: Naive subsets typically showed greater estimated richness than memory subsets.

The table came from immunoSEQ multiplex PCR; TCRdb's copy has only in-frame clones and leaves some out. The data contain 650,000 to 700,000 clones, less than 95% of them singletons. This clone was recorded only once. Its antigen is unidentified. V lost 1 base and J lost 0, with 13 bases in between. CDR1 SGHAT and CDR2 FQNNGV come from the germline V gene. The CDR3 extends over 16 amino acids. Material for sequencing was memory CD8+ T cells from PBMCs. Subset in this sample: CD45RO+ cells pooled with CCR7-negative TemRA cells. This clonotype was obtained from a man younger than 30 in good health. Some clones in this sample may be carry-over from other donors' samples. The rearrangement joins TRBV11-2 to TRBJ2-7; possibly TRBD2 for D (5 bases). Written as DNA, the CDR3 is TGTGCCAGCAGCTTAGGAGCGGCCCTGGGCTCCTACGAGCAGTACTTC. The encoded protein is CASSLGAALGSYEQYF.